This T cell receptor (beta chain) emerged from a study of blood T cell repertoires in COVID-19. Overall study context: The origin of the acute and convalescent COVID-19 samples was the United States, Italy and Spain. T cells, B-cell-depleted T cells, or PBMCs supplied cDNA or gDNA.

The ends lost 3 bases at V and 5 bases at J; junction bases unmatched: 16. The CDR3 runs to 17 residues. The germline CDR1 and CDR2 sequences are DFQATT and SNEGSKA (reference sequence). In the authors' methods: Nucleated cell counts were estimated from reference gene primer amplification. Only in-frame clones appear in the TCRdb table, and some are missing; sequencing was by immunoSEQ multiplex PCR. That table furnishes V, J and clone size, whereas the DNA furnished D and trimming. In the table there are around 200,000 clones, about nine tenths of which are singletons. The receptor comes from a man between 18 and 29 years old with active or convalescent COVID-19. Sequenced sample: peripheral blood. The gene calls are TRBV20-1 and TRBJ2-5, with 9 bases that match TRBD2. The CDR3 sequence: CSASGTLAGGRLETQYF. The DNA for the CDR3 is TGCAGTGCTAGTGGTACCTTGGCGGGGGGGCGGTTGGAGACCCAGTACTTC.